This T cell receptor (beta chain) comes out of a study of coeliac disease. Study findings and constraints: The authors considered this approach unsuitable for unbiased detection of gliadin-specific T cells. Largely private TRB repertoires meant most sequences were sample-unique. Control samples showed higher TRB and TRG clonality than intraepithelial and lamina propria samples in active celiac disease.

Sequenced by immunoSEQ multiplex PCR; TCRdb stores in-frame clones only, minus some. Of around 5,000 clones listed, 69% are singletons. The CDR3 runs to 15 residues. CDR1 is LGHNA and CDR2 is YSLEER in the germline V gene. The V end lost 1 base, the J end lost 0 bases, and 10 bases lay between the germline ends. In its sample, this clone is large. The target antigen is unknown. Each fraction contributed one roughly 500,000-cell aliquot for sequencing. The rearrangement links TRBV4-3 to TRBJ2-7, with TRBD1 as a possible D gene (6 bases). The sample consisted of lymphocytes from the gut lamina propria. This receptor was taken from a woman aged 40 to 50. The DNA of the CDR3 is TGCGCCAGCAGCCAAGCCTCAGGGGCCTCCTACGAGCAGTACTTC. Its protein is CASSQASGASYEQYF.